This T cell receptor (beta chain) was observed in a study of beta chain features in type 1 diabetes. Findings and limits, study-wide: Researchers report that Type 1 diabetes patients had moderately but significantly shorter TCRB CDR3s across all four CD4+ subsets. PCR might favor shorter templates, but any such skew would affect patients and controls equally. Insertion counts at VDJ junctions were lower in type 1 diabetes patients, who also showed more deletions there. cDNA-based sequencing might over-represent cells highly expressing TCR.

For this clone: What it binds is not known.

Sequencing targeted expressed TCRB transcripts, as all isolated RNA had been reverse transcribed. This table comes from immunoSEQ multiplex PCR, and its TCRdb copy is limited to in-frame clones, with some not included. Among about 200,000 clones listed, roughly a tenth were seen once. Between the trimmed V and J ends, which lost 5 bases and 4 bases, there was a span of 15 bases. The germline V gene encodes CDR1 SGHTA and CDR2 FQGNSA. The CDR3 is 15 amino acids. This TCR came from a man aged 18-30 years in good health. This chain connects TRBV7-2 to TRBJ2-1, with TRBD2 as a possible D gene (6 bases). The sample taken for sequencing was central memory CD4+ T cells from blood. The CDR3 DNA follows: TGTGCCAGCAGCACATTAGCGGACTATTACAATGAGCAGTTCTTC. This sequence encodes CASSTLADYYNEQFF. Based on the CDR3 plus reference TRBV7-2 and TRBJ2-1, the full variable domain is GAGVSQSPSNKVTEKGKDVELRCDPISGHTALYWYRQSLGQGLEFLIYFQGNSAPDKSGLPSDRFSAERTGGSVSTLTIQRTQQEDSAVYLCASSTLADYYNEQFFGPGTRLTVL.